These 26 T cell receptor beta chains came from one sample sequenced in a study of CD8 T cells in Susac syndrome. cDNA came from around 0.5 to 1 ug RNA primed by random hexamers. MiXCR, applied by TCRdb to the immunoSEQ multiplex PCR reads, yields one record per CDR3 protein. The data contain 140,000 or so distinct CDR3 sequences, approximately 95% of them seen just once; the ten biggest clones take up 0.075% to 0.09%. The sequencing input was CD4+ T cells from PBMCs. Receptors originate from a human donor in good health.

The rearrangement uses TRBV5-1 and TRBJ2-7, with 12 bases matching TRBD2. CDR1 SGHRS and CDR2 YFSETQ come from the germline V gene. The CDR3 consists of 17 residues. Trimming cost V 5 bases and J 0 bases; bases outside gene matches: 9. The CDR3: CASRRTSGKTSSYEQYF. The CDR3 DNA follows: TGCGCCAGCAGGCGGACTAGCGGGAAGACGAGCTCCTACGAGCAGTACTTC.

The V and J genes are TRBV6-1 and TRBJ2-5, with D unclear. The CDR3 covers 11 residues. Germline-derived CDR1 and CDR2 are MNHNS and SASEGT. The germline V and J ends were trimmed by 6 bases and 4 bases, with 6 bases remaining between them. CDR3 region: CASSPTETQYF. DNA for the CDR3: TGTGCCAGCAGCCCTACAGAGACCCAGTACTTC.

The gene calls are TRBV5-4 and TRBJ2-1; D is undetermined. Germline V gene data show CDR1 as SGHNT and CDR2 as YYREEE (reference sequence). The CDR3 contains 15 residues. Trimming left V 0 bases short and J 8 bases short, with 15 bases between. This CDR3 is CASSLVGPPGHEQFF. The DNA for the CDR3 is TGTGCCAGCAGCTTGGTCGGCCCCCCAGGCCATGAGCAGTTCTTC. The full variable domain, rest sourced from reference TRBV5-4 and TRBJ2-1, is ETGVTQSPTHLIKTRGQQVTLRCSSQSGHNTVSWYQQALGQGPQFIFQYYREEENGRGNFPPRFSGLQFPNYSSELNVNALELDDSALYLCASSLVGPPGHEQFFGPGTRLTVL.

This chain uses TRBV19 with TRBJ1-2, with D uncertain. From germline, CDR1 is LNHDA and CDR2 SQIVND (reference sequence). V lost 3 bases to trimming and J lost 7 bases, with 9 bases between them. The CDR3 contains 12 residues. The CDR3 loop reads CASSIEVVGYTF. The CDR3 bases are TGTGCCAGTAGTATCGAGGTTGTTGGCTACACCTTC.

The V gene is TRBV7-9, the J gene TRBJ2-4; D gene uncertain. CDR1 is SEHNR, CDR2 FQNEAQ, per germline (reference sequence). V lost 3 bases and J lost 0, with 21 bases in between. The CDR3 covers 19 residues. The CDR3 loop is CASSFLSYRESSAKNIQYF. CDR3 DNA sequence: TGTGCCAGCAGCTTTTTATCATACCGCGAATCCTCAGCCAAAAACATTCAGTACTTC.

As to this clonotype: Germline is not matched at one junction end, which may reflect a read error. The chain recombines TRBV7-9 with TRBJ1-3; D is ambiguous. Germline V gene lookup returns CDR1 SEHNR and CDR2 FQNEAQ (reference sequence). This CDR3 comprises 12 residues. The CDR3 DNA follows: TGTGCCAGCAGCTTAGCGTACCGGGATGGGCATTTT. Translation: CASSLAYRDGHF. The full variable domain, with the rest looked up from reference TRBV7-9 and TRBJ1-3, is DTGVSQNPRHKITKRGQNVTFRCDPISEHNRLYWYRQTLGQGPEFLTYFQNEAQLEKSRLLSDRFSAERPKGSFSTLEIQRTEQGDSAMYLCASSLAYRDGHFGEGSWLTVV.

The CDR3 loop is CASSLLGTYPNGGYTF. CDR3 nucleotide sequence: TGTGCCAGCAGTTTATTAGGGACTTACCCTAATGGAGGCTACACCTTC. The chain carries TRBV28 and TRBJ1-2, with D perhaps matching TRBD1 (5 bases). This CDR3 is built from 16 residues. Germline lookup yields CDR1 MDHEN and CDR2 SYDVKM. Trimming stripped 1 base from V and 8 bases from J, with 20 bases between.

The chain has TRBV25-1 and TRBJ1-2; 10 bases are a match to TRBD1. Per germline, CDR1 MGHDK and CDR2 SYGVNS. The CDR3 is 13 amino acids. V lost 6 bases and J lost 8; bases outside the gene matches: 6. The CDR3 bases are TGTGCCAGCAGGGGACAGGGGAGCGGCGGCTACACCTTC. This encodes CASRGQGSGGYTF.

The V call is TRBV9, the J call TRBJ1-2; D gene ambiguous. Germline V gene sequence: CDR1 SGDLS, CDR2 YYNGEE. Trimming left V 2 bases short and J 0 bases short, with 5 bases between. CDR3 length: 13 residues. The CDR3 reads CASSVISNYGYTF. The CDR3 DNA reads TGTGCCAGCAGCGTTATTTCTAACTATGGCTACACCTTC.

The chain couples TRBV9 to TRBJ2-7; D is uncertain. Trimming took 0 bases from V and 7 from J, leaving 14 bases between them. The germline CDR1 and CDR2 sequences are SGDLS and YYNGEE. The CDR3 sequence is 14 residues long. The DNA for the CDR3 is TGTGCCAGCAGCGTAGGTCGCCCCCCTGGGGAGCAGTACTTC. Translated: CASSVGRPPGEQYF.

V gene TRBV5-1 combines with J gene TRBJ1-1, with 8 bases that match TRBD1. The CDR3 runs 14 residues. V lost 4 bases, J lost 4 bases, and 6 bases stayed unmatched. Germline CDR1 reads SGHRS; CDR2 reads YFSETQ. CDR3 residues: CASSQPGQGTEAFF. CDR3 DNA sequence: TGCGCCAGCAGCCAACCCGGACAGGGCACTGAAGCTTTCTTT.

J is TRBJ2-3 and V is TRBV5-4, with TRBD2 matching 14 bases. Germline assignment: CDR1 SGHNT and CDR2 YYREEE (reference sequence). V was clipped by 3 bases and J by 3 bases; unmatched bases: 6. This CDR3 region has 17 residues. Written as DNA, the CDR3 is TGTGCCAGCAGCTCCGGGACTAGCGGGAGAGGGACAGATACGCAGTATTTT. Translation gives CASSSGTSGRGTDTQYF.

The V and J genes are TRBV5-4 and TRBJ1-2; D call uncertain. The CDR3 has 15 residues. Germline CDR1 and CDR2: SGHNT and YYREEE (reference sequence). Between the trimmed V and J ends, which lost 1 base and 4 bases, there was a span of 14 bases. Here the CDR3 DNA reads TGTGCCAGCAGCTTGAATGGAGGAGGACCCTATGGCTACACCTTC. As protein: CASSLNGGGPYGYTF.

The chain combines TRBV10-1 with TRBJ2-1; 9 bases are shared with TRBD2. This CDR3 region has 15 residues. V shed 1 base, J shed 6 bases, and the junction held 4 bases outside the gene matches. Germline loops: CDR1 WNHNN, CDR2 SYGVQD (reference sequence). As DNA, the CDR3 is TGCGCCAGCAGTGAGTTAGCGGGAGACGTCAATGAGCAGTTCTTC. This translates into CASSELAGDVNEQFF.

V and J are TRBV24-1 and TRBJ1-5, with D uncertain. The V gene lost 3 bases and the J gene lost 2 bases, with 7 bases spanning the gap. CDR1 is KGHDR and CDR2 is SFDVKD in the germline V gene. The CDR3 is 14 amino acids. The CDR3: CATSDPGRNQPQHF. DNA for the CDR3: TGTGCCACCAGTGATCCCGGACGCAATCAGCCCCAGCATTTT.

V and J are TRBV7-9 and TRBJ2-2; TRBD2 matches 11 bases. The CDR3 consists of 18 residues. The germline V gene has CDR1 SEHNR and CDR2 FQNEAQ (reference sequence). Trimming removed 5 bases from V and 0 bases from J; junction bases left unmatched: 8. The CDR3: CASSPGLAEVANTGELFF. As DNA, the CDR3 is TGTGCCAGCAGCCCGGGACTAGCGGAAGTAGCGAACACCGGGGAGCTGTTTTTT.

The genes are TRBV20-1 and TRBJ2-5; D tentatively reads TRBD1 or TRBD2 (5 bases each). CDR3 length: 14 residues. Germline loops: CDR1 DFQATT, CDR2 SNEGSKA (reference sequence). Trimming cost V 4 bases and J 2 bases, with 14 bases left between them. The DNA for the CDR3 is TGCAGTGCTATCCTTCAGGGCGGGCAAGAGACCCAGTACTTC. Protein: CSAILQGGQETQYF.

Here the CDR3 reads CASSLGPGLAGTPREQYF. In nucleotides, the CDR3 is TGCGCCAGCAGCTTGGGCCCGGGACTAGCGGGGACCCCCCGGGAGCAGTACTTC. The rearrangement links TRBV5-1 to TRBJ2-7; 13 nucleotides agree with TRBD2. The germline V gene has CDR1 SGHRS and CDR2 YFSETQ. The CDR3 loop spans 18 amino acids. With V trimmed by 0 bases and J by 7 bases, 13 bases remained unmatched.

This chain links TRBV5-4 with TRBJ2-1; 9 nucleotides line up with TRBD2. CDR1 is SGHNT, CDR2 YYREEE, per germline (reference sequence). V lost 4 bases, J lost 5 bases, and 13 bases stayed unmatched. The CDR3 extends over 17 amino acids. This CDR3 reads CASSPRGGRVGNNEQFF. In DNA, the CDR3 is TGTGCCAGCAGCCCGAGGGGCGGGAGGGTAGGGAACAATGAGCAGTTCTTC.

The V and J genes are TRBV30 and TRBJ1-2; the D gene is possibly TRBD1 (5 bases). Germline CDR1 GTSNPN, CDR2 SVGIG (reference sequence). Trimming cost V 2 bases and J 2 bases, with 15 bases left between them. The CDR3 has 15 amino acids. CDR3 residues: CAWSSEGSSNYGYTF. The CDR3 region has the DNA TGTGCCTGGAGTTCGGAGGGGAGTAGCAACTATGGCTACACCTTC.

CDR3 protein: CASSRQGEETQYF. CDR3 nucleotide sequence: TGTGCCAGCAGCCGACAGGGGGAAGAGACCCAGTACTTC. This sequence joins TRBV3-1 and TRBJ2-5; 9 bases map to TRBD1. Germline V gives CDR1 LGHDT, CDR2 YNNKEL (reference sequence). The CDR3 consists of 13 residues. J lost 3 bases, V lost 4 bases, and 0 bases had no gene match.

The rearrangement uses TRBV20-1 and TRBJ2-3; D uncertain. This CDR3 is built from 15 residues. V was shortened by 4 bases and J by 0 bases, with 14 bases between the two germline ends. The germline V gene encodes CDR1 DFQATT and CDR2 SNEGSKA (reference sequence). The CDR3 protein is CSATLGSSSTDTQYF. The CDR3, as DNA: TGCAGTGCTACCCTGGGGTCTTCTAGCACAGATACGCAGTATTTT.

Here the CDR3 reads CASSGRGTSYEQYF. Written as DNA, the CDR3 is TGTGCCAGCAGTGGCAGGGGGACCTCCTACGAGCAGTACTTC. This chain uses TRBV12-3 or TRBV12-4 with TRBJ2-7, with 7 bases fitting TRBD1. The CDR3 sequence is 14 residues long. The V gene end was trimmed by 5 bases and the J gene end by 0 bases; junction bases not matched to a gene: 4.

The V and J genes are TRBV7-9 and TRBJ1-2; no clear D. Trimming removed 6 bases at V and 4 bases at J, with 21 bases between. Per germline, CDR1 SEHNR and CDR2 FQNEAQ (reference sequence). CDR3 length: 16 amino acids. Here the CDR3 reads CASSWSIAISSYGYTF. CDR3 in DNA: TGTGCCAGCAGTTGGAGTATAGCCATTTCGAGCTATGGCTACACCTTC.

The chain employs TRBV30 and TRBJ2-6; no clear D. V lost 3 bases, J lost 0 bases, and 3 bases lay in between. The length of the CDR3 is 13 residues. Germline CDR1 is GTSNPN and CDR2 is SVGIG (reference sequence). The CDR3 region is CAWRGSGANVLTF. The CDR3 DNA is TGTGCCTGGAGGGGCTCTGGGGCCAACGTCCTGACTTTC.

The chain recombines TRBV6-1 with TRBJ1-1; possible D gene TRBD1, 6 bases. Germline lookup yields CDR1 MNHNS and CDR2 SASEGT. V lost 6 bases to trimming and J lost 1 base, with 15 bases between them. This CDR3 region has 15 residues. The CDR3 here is CASRSTGGWNTEAFF. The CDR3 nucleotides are TGTGCCAGCAGATCGACGGGGGGCTGGAACACTGAAGCTTTCTTT.